These T cell receptor beta chains were read from a single sample in a study of identical twins. TCRdb re-analysed the 5' RACE reads in MiXCR, keeping a single row per CDR3 protein. The sample lists roughly 690,000 distinct CDR3 sequences, 6% to 6.5% occurring once. The sample consisted of naive T cells sorted from blood. These receptors were obtained from a man aged 18-30 years in good health. The CDR3 runs from the conserved cysteine through the conserved F or W. The order of the fields is V gene, J gene, clone size, D gene, CDR3 DNA, CDR3 protein. A D gene is named only where the DNA matches it firmly. Only part of the rows carry a size: once, few, many, or a class if the clone is expanded.

v_gene: TRBV20-1
j_gene: TRBJ2-3
abundance: many
d_gene: NA
CDR3nt: TGCAGTGCTAGTATCATTGTAAGCACAGATACGCAGTATTTT
CDR3aa: CSASIIVSTDTQYF

v_gene: TRBV28
j_gene: TRBJ2-1
abundance: many
d_gene: TRBD2
CDR3nt: TGTGCCAGCAGTTTAATAGCGGGAAGATCTGATGAGCAGTTCTTC
CDR3aa: CASSLIAGRSDEQFF

v_gene: TRBV20-1
j_gene: TRBJ2-1
abundance: few
d_gene: TRBD2
CDR3nt: TGCAGTGCTGAGAGACTAGCGGGAGGCAACAATGAGCAGTTCTTC
CDR3aa: CSAERLAGGNNEQFF

v_gene: TRBV15
j_gene: TRBJ1-1
abundance: many
d_gene: NA
CDR3nt: TGTGCCACCAGCATCACCAGGCTGAACACTGAAGCTTTCTTT
CDR3aa: CATSITRLNTEAFF

v_gene: TRBV29-1
j_gene: TRBJ2-7
abundance: many
d_gene: NA
CDR3nt: TGCAGCGTTGAAGATCGTCAGGAAGGCACCTACGAGCAGTACTTC
CDR3aa: CSVEDRQEGTYEQYF

v_gene: TRBV11-2
j_gene: TRBJ2-1
abundance: many
d_gene: TRBD1
CDR3nt: TGTGCCAGCAGGGCAGACAGGGTGGGGCACAATGAGCAGTTCTTC
CDR3aa: CASRADRVGHNEQFF

v_gene: TRBV5-1
j_gene: TRBJ2-4
abundance: few
d_gene: NA
CDR3nt: TGCGCCAGCAGCCCCCTTATACAGGACATTCAGTACTTC
CDR3aa: CASSPLIQDIQYF

v_gene: TRBV13
j_gene: TRBJ1-1
abundance: NA
d_gene: NA
CDR3nt: TGTGCCAGCAGCTTGACCGTAAGGATCAACACTGAAGCTTTCTTT
CDR3aa: CASSLTVRINTEAFF

v_gene: TRBV29-1
j_gene: TRBJ1-4
abundance: few
d_gene: NA
CDR3nt: TGCAGCGTTGGGGAAGCAACTAATGAAAAACTGTTTTTT
CDR3aa: CSVGEATNEKLFF

v_gene: TRBV6-6
j_gene: TRBJ2-7
abundance: many
d_gene: NA
CDR3nt: TGTGCCAGCAGTTACTCGAACTTCTACGAGCAGTACTTC
CDR3aa: CASSYSNFYEQYF

v_gene: TRBV12-3/TRBV12-4
j_gene: TRBJ2-7
abundance: NA
d_gene: TRBD1
CDR3nt: TGTGCCAGCACCCTGGGGACAGGGGGCGTTTACGAGCAGTACTTC
CDR3aa: CASTLGTGGVYEQYF

v_gene: TRBV20-1
j_gene: TRBJ1-5
abundance: many
d_gene: TRBD1
CDR3nt: TGCAGTGCTAGCGGCCGAGACAGGGGCAATCAGCCCCAGCATTTT
CDR3aa: CSASGRDRGNQPQHF

v_gene: TRBV7-9
j_gene: TRBJ2-2
abundance: few
d_gene: TRBD2
CDR3nt: TGTGCCAGCAGCTCAACACTAGCGGGGGGCACCGGGGAGCTGTTTTTT
CDR3aa: CASSSTLAGGTGELFF

v_gene: TRBV6-2/TRBV6-3
j_gene: TRBJ1-2
abundance: many
d_gene: NA
CDR3nt: TGTGCCAGCAGGGGAGGTGGAAATGGCTACACCTTC
CDR3aa: CASRGGGNGYTF

v_gene: TRBV6-1
j_gene: TRBJ1-2
abundance: many
d_gene: NA
CDR3nt: TGTGCCAGTCGACAGGAGCTTTATAACTATGGCTACACCTTC
CDR3aa: CASRQELYNYGYTF

v_gene: TRBV19
j_gene: TRBJ1-1
abundance: NA
d_gene: NA
CDR3nt: TGTGCCAGTAGTGCCTCTGGGGGCGGCACTGAAGCTTTCTTT
CDR3aa: CASSASGGGTEAFF

v_gene: TRBV20-1
j_gene: TRBJ2-2
abundance: many
d_gene: TRBD2
CDR3nt: TGCAGTGCACAAATCGAGCGGGGCACCGGGGAGCTGTTTTTT
CDR3aa: CSAQIERGTGELFF

v_gene: TRBV4-2
j_gene: TRBJ2-5
abundance: many
d_gene: TRBD2
CDR3nt: TGTGCCAGCAGCCAAGATTCGGGACTAGCGGGAGATGAAGAGACCCAGTACTTC
CDR3aa: CASSQDSGLAGDEETQYF

v_gene: TRBV18
j_gene: TRBJ2-7
abundance: many
d_gene: TRBD2
CDR3nt: TGTGCCAGCTCACCACGACGACTAGCGGGAGGGCCCGACGAGCAGTACTTC
CDR3aa: CASSPRRLAGGPDEQYF

v_gene: TRBV5-6
j_gene: TRBJ2-7
abundance: few
d_gene: NA
CDR3nt: TGTGCCAGCAGCGTAGACCGATGGGACTACGAGCAGTACTTC
CDR3aa: CASSVDRWDYEQYF

v_gene: TRBV12-3/TRBV12-4
j_gene: TRBJ2-2
abundance: many
d_gene: TRBD1
CDR3nt: TGTGCCAGCAGCCCGACAGGGGTAGCCGGGGAGCTGTTTTTT
CDR3aa: CASSPTGVAGELFF

v_gene: TRBV29-1
j_gene: TRBJ2-7
abundance: many
d_gene: NA
CDR3nt: TGCAGCGTCCGGGCCTCGGACTACGAGCAGTACTTC
CDR3aa: CSVRASDYEQYF

v_gene: TRBV6-4
j_gene: TRBJ1-5
abundance: many
d_gene: TRBD1
CDR3nt: TGTGCCAGCCCTAATAATGACAGGGTCGATCAGCCCCAGCATTTT
CDR3aa: CASPNNDRVDQPQHF

v_gene: TRBV15
j_gene: TRBJ2-7
abundance: many
d_gene: NA
CDR3nt: TGTGCCACCAGCAGGGAGATAGGGTTTTCCTACGAGCAGTACTTC
CDR3aa: CATSREIGFSYEQYF

v_gene: TRBV7-9
j_gene: TRBJ2-2
abundance: NA
d_gene: TRBD1
CDR3nt: TGTGCCAGCAGCAAAACAGGGGCCACCGGGGAGCTGTTTTTT
CDR3aa: CASSKTGATGELFF

v_gene: TRBV18
j_gene: TRBJ1-2
abundance: NA
d_gene: NA
CDR3nt: TGTGCCAGCTCACCCCCGGGGACGTATGGCTACACCTTC
CDR3aa: CASSPPGTYGYTF

v_gene: TRBV6-1
j_gene: TRBJ2-2
abundance: many
d_gene: NA
CDR3nt: TGTGCCAGCAGTCGGACTAAACAGGTCGGGGACACCGGGGAGCTGTTTTTT
CDR3aa: CASSRTKQVGDTGELFF

v_gene: TRBV29-1
j_gene: TRBJ1-1
abundance: many
d_gene: NA
CDR3nt: TGCAGCGTGGGACATTCGAACACTGAAGCTTTCTTT
CDR3aa: CSVGHSNTEAFF

v_gene: TRBV7-9
j_gene: TRBJ1-3
abundance: few
d_gene: NA
CDR3nt: TGTGCCAGCAGCTCCCTCTCGGGGACATGGAGAAACACCATATATTTT
CDR3aa: CASSSLSGTWRNTIYF

v_gene: TRBV20-1
j_gene: TRBJ1-5
abundance: few
d_gene: NA
CDR3nt: TGCAGTGCTAGGGCCGGCCTCGCGGGCGATCAGCCCCAGCATTTT
CDR3aa: CSARAGLAGDQPQHF

v_gene: TRBV20-1
j_gene: TRBJ1-1
abundance: many
d_gene: TRBD1
CDR3nt: TGCAGTGCCAGCCCCGGACAGGGCAGAACTGAAGCTTTCTTT
CDR3aa: CSASPGQGRTEAFF

v_gene: TRBV29-1
j_gene: TRBJ1-2
abundance: many
d_gene: NA
CDR3nt: TGCAGCGTTCTAGGGGGGGTGTATGGCTACACCTTC
CDR3aa: CSVLGGVYGYTF

v_gene: TRBV20-1
j_gene: TRBJ1-2
abundance: many
d_gene: NA
CDR3nt: TGCAGTGCTACGAAAGGGGGTACAGGAGAATTTTATGGCTACACCTTC
CDR3aa: CSATKGGTGEFYGYTF

v_gene: TRBV24-1
j_gene: TRBJ2-3
abundance: many
d_gene: NA
CDR3nt: TGTGCCACCAGTGATTTGGCAGGGGAGGATACGCAGTATTTT
CDR3aa: CATSDLAGEDTQYF

v_gene: TRBV6-5
j_gene: TRBJ1-1
abundance: few
d_gene: NA
CDR3nt: TGTGCCAGCAGTTACTCGCCAGGGCGGGGGACTGAAGCTTTCTTT
CDR3aa: CASSYSPGRGTEAFF